This TCR beta chain was sequenced in a study of T cell repertoires in cytomegalovirus infection. Study context: Based on public TCR beta signatures, there were indications of CMV infection and of a matching HLA type.

This clonotype was counted at least ten times. Its cognate antigen is unknown. Using its own MiXCR run on the reads, TCRdb lists one record per CDR3 protein. The sample comprises approximately 320,000 distinct CDR3 sequences, more than 8% of which are singletons, and roughly 4% rests with the top ten. The CDR3 is 14 amino acids. In germline, CDR1 is SGHVS, CDR2 FNYEAQ. Trimming shortened V by 4 bases and J by 3 bases, and 12 bases separated the two germline ends. Study conclusions and caveats: Cumulative frequency (of public TCR beta family members) identified carriers of CMV plus the relevant HLA. HLA-C-restricted CMV-specific TCR beta clonotypes prevailed in the ex vivo response.

This sequence was found in a human donor in good health (CMV status not recorded). Some clones in this sample may be carry-over from other donors' samples. Sample: PBMCs. This rearrangement joins TRBV7-6 to TRBJ2-5; D unclear. CDR3 nucleotide sequence: TGTGCCAGCAGCTCCACCGCTTGGGAAGAGACCCAGTACTTC. Translated: CASSSTAWEETQYF. The variable domain in full, completed from reference TRBV7-6 and TRBJ2-5, reads GAGVSQSPRYKVTKRGQDVALRCDPISGHVSLYWYRQALGQGPEFLTYFNYEAQQDKSGLPNDRFSAERPEGSISTLTIQRTEQRDSAMYRCASSSTAWEETQYFGPGTRLLVL.